This T cell receptor (beta chain) was sequenced during a study of CDR3 diversity in severe acne. Trimming took off 5 bases at V and 7 bases at J, with 21 bases between the two ends. Germline lookup yields CDR1 SGHVS and CDR2 FQNEAQ. The CDR3 has 16 amino acids. This clonotype turned up a few times. TCRdb itself ran the PCR reads through MiXCR, one entry per CDR3 protein. The sample shows fewer than 100,000 distinct CDR3 sequences, 51% of them seen only once. Sequenced material: blood. The V gene is TRBV7-8, the J gene TRBJ2-1; D might be TRBD2 (6 bases). This TCR derives from a male donor in good health, without acne. In DNA form, the CDR3 reads TGTGCCAGCAGCCCCCATTCGGGAGTCGAACCGAATGAGCAGTTCTTC. Residues: CASSPHSGVEPNEQFF.